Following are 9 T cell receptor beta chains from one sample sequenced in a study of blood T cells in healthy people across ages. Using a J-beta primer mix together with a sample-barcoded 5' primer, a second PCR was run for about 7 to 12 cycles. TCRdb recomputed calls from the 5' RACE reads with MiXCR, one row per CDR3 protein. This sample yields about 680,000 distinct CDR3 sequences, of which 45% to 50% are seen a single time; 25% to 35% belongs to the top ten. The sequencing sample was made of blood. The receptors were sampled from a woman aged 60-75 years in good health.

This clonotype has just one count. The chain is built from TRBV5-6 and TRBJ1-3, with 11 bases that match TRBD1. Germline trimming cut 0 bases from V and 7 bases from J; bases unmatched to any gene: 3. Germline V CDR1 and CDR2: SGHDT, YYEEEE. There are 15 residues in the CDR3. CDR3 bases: TGTGCCAGCAGCTTGGGTGGACAGGGGGCGAACACCATATATTTT. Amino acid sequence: CASSLGGQGANTIYF.

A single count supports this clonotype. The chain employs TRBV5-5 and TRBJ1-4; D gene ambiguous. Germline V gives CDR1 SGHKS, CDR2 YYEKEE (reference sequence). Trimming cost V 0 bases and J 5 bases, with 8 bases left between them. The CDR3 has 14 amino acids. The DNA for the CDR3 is TGTGCCAGCAGCTTGGCCCCCCTAAATGAAAAACTGTTTTTT. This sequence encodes CASSLAPLNEKLFF.

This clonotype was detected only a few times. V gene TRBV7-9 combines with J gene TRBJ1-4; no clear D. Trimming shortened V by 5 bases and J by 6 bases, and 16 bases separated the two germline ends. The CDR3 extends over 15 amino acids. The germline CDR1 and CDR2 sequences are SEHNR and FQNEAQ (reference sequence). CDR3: CASSTAQARDEKLFF. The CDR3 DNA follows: TGTGCCAGCAGCACCGCCCAGGCGAGGGATGAAAAACTGTTTTTT. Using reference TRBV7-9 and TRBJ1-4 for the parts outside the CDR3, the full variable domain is DTGVSQNPRHKITKRGQNVTFRCDPISEHNRLYWYRQTLGQGPEFLTYFQNEAQLEKSRLLSDRFSAERPKGSFSTLEIQRTEQGDSAMYLCASSTAQARDEKLFFGSGTQLSVL.

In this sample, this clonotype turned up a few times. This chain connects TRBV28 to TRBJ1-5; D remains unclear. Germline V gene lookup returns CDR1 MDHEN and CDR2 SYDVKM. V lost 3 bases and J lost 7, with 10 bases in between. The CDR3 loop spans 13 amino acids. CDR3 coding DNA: TGTGCCAGCAGTTTGTGGGGTGACCAGCCCCAGCATTTT. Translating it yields CASSLWGDQPQHF.

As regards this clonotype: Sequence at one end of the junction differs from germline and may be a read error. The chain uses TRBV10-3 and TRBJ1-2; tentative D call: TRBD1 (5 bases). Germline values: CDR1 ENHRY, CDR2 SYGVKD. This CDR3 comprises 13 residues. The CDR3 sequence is CVISEGQGYGYTF. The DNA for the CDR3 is TGTGTCATCAGTGAAGGGCAGGGCTATGGCTACACCTTC.

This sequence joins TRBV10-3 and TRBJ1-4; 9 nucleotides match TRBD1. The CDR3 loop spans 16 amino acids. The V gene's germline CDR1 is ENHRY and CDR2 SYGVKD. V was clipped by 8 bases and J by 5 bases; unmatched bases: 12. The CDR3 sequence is CAIGTGQGNKNEKLFF. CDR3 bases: TGTGCCATCGGTACGGGACAGGGCAATAAAAATGAAAAACTGTTTTTT.

DNA for the CDR3: TGTGCCAGCAGCAAATACTGCACCTACGAGCAGTACTTC. Encoded protein: CASSKYCTYEQYF. The chain combines TRBV21-1 with TRBJ2-5. The last part of the DNA fits TRBJ2-7 better; the J call may be wrong. TRBV21-1 is a pseudogene locus. This CDR3 comprises 13 residues.

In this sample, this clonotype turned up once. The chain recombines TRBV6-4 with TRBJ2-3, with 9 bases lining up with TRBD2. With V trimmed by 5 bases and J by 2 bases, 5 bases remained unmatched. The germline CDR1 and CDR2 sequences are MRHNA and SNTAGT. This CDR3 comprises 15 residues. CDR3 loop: CASSIAGAATDTQYF. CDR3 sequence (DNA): TGTGCCAGCAGTATAGCGGGAGCCGCCACAGATACGCAGTATTTT.

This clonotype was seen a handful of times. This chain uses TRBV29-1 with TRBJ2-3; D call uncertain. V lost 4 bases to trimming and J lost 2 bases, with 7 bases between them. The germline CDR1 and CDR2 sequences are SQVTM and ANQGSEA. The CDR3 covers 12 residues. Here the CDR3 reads CSVVSTTDTQYF. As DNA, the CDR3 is TGCAGCGTTGTGAGTACCACAGATACGCAGTATTTT.